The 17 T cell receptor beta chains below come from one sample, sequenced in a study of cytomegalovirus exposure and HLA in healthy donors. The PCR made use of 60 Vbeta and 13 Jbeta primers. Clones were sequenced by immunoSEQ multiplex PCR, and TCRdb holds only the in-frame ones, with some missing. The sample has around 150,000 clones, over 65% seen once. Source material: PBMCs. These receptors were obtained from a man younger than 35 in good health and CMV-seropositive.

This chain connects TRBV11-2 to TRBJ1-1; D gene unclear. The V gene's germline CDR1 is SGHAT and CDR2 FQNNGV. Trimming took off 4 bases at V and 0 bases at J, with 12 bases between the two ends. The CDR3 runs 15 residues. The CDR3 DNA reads TGTGCCAGCAGCTCCTGGACTGGGATGAACACTGAAGCTTTCTTT. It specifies CASSSWTGMNTEAFF.

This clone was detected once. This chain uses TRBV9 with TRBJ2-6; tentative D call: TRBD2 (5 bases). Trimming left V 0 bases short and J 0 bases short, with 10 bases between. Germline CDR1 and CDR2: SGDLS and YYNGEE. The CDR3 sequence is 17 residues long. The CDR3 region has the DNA TGTGCCAGCAGCGTAGAGCCGGGATTCTCTGGGGCCAACGTCCTGACTTTC. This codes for CASSVEPGFSGANVLTF.

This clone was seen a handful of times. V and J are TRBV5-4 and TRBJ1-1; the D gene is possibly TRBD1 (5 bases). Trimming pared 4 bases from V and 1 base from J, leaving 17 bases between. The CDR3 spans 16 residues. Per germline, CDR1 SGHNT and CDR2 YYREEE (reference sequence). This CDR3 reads CASSLDLGTSNTEAFF. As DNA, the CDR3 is TGTGCCAGCAGCCTCGACCTCGGGACTTCGAACACTGAAGCTTTCTTT.

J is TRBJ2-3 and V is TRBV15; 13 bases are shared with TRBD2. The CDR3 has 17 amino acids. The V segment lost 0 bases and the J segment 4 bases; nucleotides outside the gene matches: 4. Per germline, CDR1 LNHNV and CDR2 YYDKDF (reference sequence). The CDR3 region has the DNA TGTGCCACCAGCAGAGATCTGGGACTAGCGGGATCAGATACGCAGTATTTT. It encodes CATSRDLGLAGSDTQYF.

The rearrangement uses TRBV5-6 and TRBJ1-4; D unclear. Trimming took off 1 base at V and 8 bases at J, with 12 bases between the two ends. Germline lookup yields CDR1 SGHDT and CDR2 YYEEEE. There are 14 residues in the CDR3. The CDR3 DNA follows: TGTGCCAGCAGCTTGCAGCGGCCGAGGGAAAAACTGTTTTTT. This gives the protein CASSLQRPREKLFF.

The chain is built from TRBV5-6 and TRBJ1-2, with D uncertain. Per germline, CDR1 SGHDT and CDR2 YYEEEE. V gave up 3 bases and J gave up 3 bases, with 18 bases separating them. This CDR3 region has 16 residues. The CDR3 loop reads CASSSLRDGLDYGYTF. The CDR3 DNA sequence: TGTGCCAGCAGCTCCCTACGTGATGGTCTGGACTATGGCTACACCTTC.

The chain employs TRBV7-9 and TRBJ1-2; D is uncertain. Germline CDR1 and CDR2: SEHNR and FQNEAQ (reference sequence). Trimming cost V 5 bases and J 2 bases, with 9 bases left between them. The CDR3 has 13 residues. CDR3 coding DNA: TGTGCCAGCAGCATTACAAAAAACTATGGCTACACCTTC. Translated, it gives CASSITKNYGYTF.

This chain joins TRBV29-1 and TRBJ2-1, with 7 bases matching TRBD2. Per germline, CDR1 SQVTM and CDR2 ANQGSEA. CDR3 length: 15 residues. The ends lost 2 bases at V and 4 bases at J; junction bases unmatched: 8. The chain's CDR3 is CSVESSGQEYNEQFF. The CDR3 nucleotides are TGCAGCGTTGAATCTAGCGGTCAAGAGTACAATGAGCAGTTCTTC.

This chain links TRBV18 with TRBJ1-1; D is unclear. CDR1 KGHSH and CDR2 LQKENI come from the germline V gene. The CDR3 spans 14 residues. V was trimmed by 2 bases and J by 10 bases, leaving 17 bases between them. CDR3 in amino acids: CASSPELAPAGAFF. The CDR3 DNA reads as TGTGCCAGCTCACCAGAGCTGGCCCCGGCAGGAGCTTTCTTT.

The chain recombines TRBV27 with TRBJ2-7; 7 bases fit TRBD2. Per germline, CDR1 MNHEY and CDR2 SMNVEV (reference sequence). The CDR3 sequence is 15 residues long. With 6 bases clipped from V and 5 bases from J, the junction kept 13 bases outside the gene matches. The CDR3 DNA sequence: TGTGCCAGCAGACCCATCAGCGGGGACCCACACGAGCAGTACGTC. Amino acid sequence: CASRPISGDPHEQYV.

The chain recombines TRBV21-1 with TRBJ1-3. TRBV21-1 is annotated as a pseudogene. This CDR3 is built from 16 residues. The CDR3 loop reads CASSIKTAGSGNTIYF. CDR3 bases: TGTGCCAGCAGCATCAAGACAGCGGGCTCTGGAAACACCATATATTTT.

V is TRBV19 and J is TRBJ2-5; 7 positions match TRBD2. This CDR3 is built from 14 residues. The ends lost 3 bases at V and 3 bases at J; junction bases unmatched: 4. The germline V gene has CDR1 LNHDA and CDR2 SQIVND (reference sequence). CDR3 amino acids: CASSISGLEETQYF. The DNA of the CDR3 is TGTGCCAGTAGTATTAGCGGGTTGGAAGAGACCCAGTACTTC.

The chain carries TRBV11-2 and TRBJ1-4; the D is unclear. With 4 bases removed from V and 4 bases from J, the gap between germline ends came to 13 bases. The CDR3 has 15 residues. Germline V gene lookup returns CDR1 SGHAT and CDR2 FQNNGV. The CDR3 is CASSSGGVVNEKLFF. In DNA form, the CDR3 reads TGTGCCAGCAGCTCGGGAGGAGTTGTTAATGAAAAACTGTTTTTT.

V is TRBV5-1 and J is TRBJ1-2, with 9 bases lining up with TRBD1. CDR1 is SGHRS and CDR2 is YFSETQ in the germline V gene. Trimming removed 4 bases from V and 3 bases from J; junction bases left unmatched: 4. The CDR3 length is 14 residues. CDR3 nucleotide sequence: TGCGCCAGCAGCCGGACAGGGGAGGACTATGGCTACACCTTC. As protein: CASSRTGEDYGYTF.

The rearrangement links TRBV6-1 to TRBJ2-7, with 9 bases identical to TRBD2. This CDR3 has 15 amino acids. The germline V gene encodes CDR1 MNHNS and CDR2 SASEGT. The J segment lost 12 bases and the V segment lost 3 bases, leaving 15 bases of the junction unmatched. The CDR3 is CASSEGAAGGPGRYV. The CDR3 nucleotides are TGTGCCAGCAGTGAGGGGGCGGCGGGGGGGCCGGGAAGGTACGTC.

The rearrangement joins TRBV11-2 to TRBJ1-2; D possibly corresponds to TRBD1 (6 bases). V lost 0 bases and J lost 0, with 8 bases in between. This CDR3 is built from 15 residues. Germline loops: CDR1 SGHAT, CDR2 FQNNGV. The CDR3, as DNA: TGTGCCAGCAGCTTAGAAGGGGGGGCTAACTATGGCTACACCTTC. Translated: CASSLEGGANYGYTF. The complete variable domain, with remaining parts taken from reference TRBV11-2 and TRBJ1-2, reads EAGVAQSPRYKIIEKRQSVAFWCNPISGHATLYWYQQILGQGPKLLIQFQNNGVVDDSQLPKDRFSAERLKGVDSTLKIQPAKLEDSAVYLCASSLEGGANYGYTFGSGTRLTVV.

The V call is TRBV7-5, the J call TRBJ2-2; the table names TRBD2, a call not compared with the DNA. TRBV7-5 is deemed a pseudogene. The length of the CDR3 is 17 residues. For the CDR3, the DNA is TGTGCCAGAAGTCGACTAGGATCAGTGTATTGGGACGGGGAGCTGTTTTTT. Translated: CARSRLGSVYWDGELFF.